The TCR beta chain described here comes from a study of control samples from healthy donors and cancer patients. The data were produced by immunoSEQ multiplex PCR, yet TCRdb's version contains in-frame clones alone and is incomplete. Among about 130,000 clones listed, approximately 90% were seen once. Germline CDR1 is SGHAT and CDR2 is FQNNGV. CDR3 length: 17 amino acids. V lost 4 bases, J lost 2 bases, and 9 bases stayed unmatched. The rearrangement links TRBV11-2 to TRBJ2-2, with TRBD2 identical over 8 bases. The sequence was obtained from a man between 40 and 49 years old in good health. Sequences were obtained from blood. The CDR3 DNA follows: TGTGCCAGCAGCTACCTCCCGGGGACTAGTAACACCGGGGAGCTGTTTTTT. Its protein product is CASSYLPGTSNTGELFF.